These 3 T cell receptor beta chains share one sample of origin, sequenced in a study of CD8 T cells in ankylosing spondylitis. One entry per CDR3 protein results from TCRdb running MiXCR on the 5' RACE reads. The sample contains fewer than 180,000 distinct CDR3 sequences, 40% to 50% of which appear only once. Sequencing was done on a sample of synovial fluid, either unsorted or a sorted T cell fraction (not recorded which). Every receptor here comes from a male donor with ankylosing spondylitis.

The chain links TRBV5-1 to TRBJ2-7; D is ambiguous. Germline CDR1 reads SGHRS; CDR2 reads YFSETQ. The CDR3 has 14 residues. The ends were cut back, 0 bases at V and 3 bases at J, with 10 bases in the middle. Here the CDR3 reads CASSLGVGLYEQYF. The CDR3 DNA follows: TGCGCCAGCAGCTTGGGTGTCGGCCTCTACGAGCAGTACTTC.

This chain links TRBV20-1 with TRBJ2-7; 14 positions match TRBD2. This CDR3 contains 19 residues. Germline V gene data show CDR1 as DFQATT and CDR2 as SNEGSKA (reference sequence). After removal of 1 base from V and 0 bases from J, the junction contained 11 bases not matched to a gene. The CDR3 spells CSARGSGTSGSRSSYEQYF. The CDR3 DNA is TGCAGTGCTAGAGGCTCCGGGACTAGCGGGAGCCGCAGCTCCTACGAGCAGTACTTC.

This clonotype was recorded a few times. This chain links TRBV6-5 with TRBJ1-2; D possibly corresponds to TRBD1 (6 bases). CDR1 MNHEY and CDR2 SVGAGI come from the germline V gene. This CDR3 is built from 17 residues. The V gene lost 4 bases and the J gene lost 4 bases, with 22 bases spanning the gap. The CDR3 DNA reads TGTGCCAGCAGTTCGTCCCACAGGGTCCGGGAACTCTATGGCTACACCTTC. Translated, it gives CASSSSHRVRELYGYTF.